The clone carrying this TCR beta chain was seen a handful of times. The antigen remains unidentified. Germline V gene data show CDR1 as DFQATT and CDR2 as SNEGSKA (reference sequence). V was shortened by 5 bases and J by 2 bases, with 19 bases between the two germline ends. The CDR3 contains 16 residues. MiXCR, run by TCRdb on the RT-PCR reads, gives a single entry per CDR3 protein. The sample contains approximately 500,000 distinct CDR3 sequences, approximately 13% of which appear only once. The entry originates in a study of response to subunit inactivated influenza vaccine. Study observations and caveats: Each seasonal influenza vaccination, the authors suggested, recruits few new T cells.

Sequences were derived from PBMCs from blood, sampled 40 to 50 days after vaccination. The gene calls are TRBV20-1 and TRBJ2-4, with D perhaps TRBD1 or TRBD2 (6 bases each). The TCR originated in a man aged 50 to 60 who received an inactivated influenza vaccine. Here the CDR3 reads CSASHGGALTKNIQYF. In DNA, the CDR3 is TGCAGTGCTTCTCACGGGGGCGCATTAACCAAAAACATTCAGTACTTC.